The rows below give T cell receptor beta chains drawn from one sample of a study of T-cell reconstitution after alpha-beta-depleted transplantation in children. TCRdb reanalysed the PCR reads using MiXCR and keeps one entry per CDR3 protein. Among over 200,000 distinct CDR3 sequences, 9.5% to 13% were seen once, and the ten largest hold 28%. Sequences were derived from PBMCs, sampled before TCRalphabeta/CD19-depleted stem cell transplant. The source of these receptors is a child in the first two years of life with acute myeloid leukemia, due to receive a stem cell transplant. Each CDR3 is given with its conserved first and last residue. Each record gives: D gene, clone size, V gene, J gene, CDR3 protein, CDR3 DNA. D genes are given only for firm matches. The size entry is marked missing in some rows and otherwise reads once, few, many or a size class.

d_call: .; clone_size: many; v_call: TRBV24-1; j_call: TRBJ2-3; cdr3_aa: CATSDSLGAGRSPRSSTDTQYF; cdr3_nt: TGTGCCACCAGTGATTCGCTCGGGGCGGGAAGATCGCCCCGCTCCTCGACAGATACGCAGTATTTT
d_call: TRBD1; clone_size: many; v_call: TRBV29-1; j_call: TRBJ1-1; cdr3_aa: CSVNDRGTEAFF; cdr3_nt: TGCAGCGTGAACGACAGGGGCACTGAAGCTTTCTTT
d_call: .; clone_size: many; v_call: TRBV19; j_call: TRBJ2-3; cdr3_aa: CASRQSTDTQYF; cdr3_nt: TGTGCCAGTAGACAGTCCACAGATACGCAGTATTTT
d_call: .; clone_size: many; v_call: TRBV7-2; j_call: TRBJ1-6; cdr3_aa: CASTWTGNNSPLHF; cdr3_nt: TGTGCCAGCACCTGGACGGGGAATAATTCACCCCTCCACTTT
d_call: .; clone_size: many; v_call: TRBV29-1; j_call: TRBJ1-1; cdr3_aa: CSVASGSGNTEAFF; cdr3_nt: TGCAGCGTCGCCTCAGGGTCAGGGAACACTGAAGCTTTCTTT
d_call: .; clone_size: many; v_call: TRBV19; j_call: TRBJ1-2; cdr3_aa: CASRKSDYGYTF; cdr3_nt: TGTGCCAGTAGAAAATCCGACTATGGCTACACCTTC
d_call: .; clone_size: few; v_call: TRBV3-1; j_call: TRBJ2-1; cdr3_aa: CASSQGLSWDEQFF; cdr3_nt: TGTGCCAGCAGCCAAGGGCTATCCTGGGATGAGCAGTTCTTC
d_call: .; clone_size: many; v_call: TRBV5-1; j_call: TRBJ2-2; cdr3_aa: CASSSENTGELFF; cdr3_nt: TGCGCCAGCAGCTCAGAGAACACCGGGGAGCTGTTTTTT
d_call: TRBD1; clone_size: many; v_call: TRBV24-1; j_call: TRBJ1-2; cdr3_aa: CATSEQGYGYTF; cdr3_nt: TGTGCCACCAGTGAACAGGGGTATGGCTACACCTTC
d_call: .; clone_size: .; v_call: TRBV6-6; j_call: TRBJ2-5; cdr3_aa: CASRAPGANQETQYF; cdr3_nt: TGTGCCAGCAGAGCCCCAGGGGCCAACCAAGAGACCCAGTACTTC
d_call: TRBD1; clone_size: many; v_call: TRBV6-5; j_call: TRBJ1-2; cdr3_aa: CASSARTGGADGYTF; cdr3_nt: TGTGCCAGCAGCGCCCGGACAGGGGGCGCGGATGGCTACACCTTC
d_call: .; clone_size: many; v_call: TRBV30; j_call: TRBJ2-1; cdr3_aa: CAWTGNEQFF; cdr3_nt: TGTGCCTGGACAGGGAATGAGCAGTTCTTC
d_call: .; clone_size: many; v_call: TRBV29-1; j_call: TRBJ1-1; cdr3_aa: CSGQGAEAFF; cdr3_nt: TGCAGCGGCCAAGGTGCTGAAGCTTTCTTT
d_call: .; clone_size: .; v_call: TRBV2; j_call: TRBJ2-7; cdr3_aa: CASTEAYEQYF; cdr3_nt: TGTGCCAGCACTGAAGCTTACGAGCAGTACTTC
d_call: .; clone_size: many; v_call: TRBV12-3/TRBV12-4; j_call: TRBJ1-6; cdr3_aa: CASGGIYNSPLHF; cdr3_nt: TGTGCCAGCGGGGGAATCTATAATTCACCCCTCCACTTT